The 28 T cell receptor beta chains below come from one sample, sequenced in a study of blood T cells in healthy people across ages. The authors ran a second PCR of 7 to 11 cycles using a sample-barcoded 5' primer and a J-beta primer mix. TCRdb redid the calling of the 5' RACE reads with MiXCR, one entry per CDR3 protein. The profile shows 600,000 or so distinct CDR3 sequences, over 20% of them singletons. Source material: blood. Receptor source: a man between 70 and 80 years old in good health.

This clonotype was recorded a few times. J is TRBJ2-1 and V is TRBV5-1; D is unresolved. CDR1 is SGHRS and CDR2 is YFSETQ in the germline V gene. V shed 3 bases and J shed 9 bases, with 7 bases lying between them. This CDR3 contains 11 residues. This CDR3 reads CASSSGPEQFF. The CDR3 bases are TGCGCCAGCAGCTCGGGCCCTGAGCAGTTCTTC.

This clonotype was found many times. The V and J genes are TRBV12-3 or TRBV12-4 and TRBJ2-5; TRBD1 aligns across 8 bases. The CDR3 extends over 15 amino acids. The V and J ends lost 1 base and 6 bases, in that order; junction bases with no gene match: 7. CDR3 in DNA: TGTGCCAGCAGTTTAGGGGCAGGGGGCGAGCAGACCCAGTACTTC. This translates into CASSLGAGGEQTQYF.

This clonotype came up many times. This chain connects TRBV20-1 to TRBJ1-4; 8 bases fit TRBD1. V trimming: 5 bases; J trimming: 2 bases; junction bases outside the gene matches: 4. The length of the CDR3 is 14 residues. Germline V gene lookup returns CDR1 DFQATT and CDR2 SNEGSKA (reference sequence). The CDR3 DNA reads TGCAGTGCTCCCAGGGGGCACACTAATGAAAAACTGTTTTTT. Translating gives CSAPRGHTNEKLFF.

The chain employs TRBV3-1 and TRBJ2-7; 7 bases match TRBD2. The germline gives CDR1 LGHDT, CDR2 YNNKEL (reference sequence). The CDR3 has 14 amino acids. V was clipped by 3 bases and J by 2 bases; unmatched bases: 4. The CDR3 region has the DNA TGTGCCAGCAGCCAGGCTAGCGGACCCTACGAGCAGTACTTC. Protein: CASSQASGPYEQYF.

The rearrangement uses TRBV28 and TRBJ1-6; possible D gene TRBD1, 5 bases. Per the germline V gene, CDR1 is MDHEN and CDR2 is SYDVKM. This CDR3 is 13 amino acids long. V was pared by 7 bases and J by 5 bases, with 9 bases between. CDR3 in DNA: TGTGCCAGCATCCAGGGCAATAATTCACCCCTCCACTTT. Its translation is CASIQGNNSPLHF. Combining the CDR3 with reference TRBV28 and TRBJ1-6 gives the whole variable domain DVKVTQSSRYLVKRTGEKVFLECVQDMDHENMFWYRQDPGLGLRLIYFSYDVKMKEKGDIPEGYSVSREKKERFSLILESASTNQTSMYLCASIQGNNSPLHFGNGTRLTVT.

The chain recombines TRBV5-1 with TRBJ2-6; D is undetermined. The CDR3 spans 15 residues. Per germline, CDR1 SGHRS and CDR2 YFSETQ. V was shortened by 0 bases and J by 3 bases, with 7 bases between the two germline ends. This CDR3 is CASSLELYGANVLTF. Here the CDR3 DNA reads TGCGCCAGCAGCTTGGAATTGTATGGGGCCAACGTCCTGACTTTC.

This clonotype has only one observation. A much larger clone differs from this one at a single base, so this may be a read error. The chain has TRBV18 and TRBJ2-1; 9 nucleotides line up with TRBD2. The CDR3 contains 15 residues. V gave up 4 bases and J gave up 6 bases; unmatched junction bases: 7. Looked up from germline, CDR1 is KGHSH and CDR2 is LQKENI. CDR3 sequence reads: CASSLAGDICNEQFF. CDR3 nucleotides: TGTGCCAGCTCACTAGCGGGAGACATCTGCAATGAGCAGTTCTTC. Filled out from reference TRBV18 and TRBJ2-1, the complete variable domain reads NAGVMQNPRHLVRRRGQEARLRCSPMKGHSHVYWYRQLPEEGLKFMVYLQKENIIDESGMPKERFSAEFPKEGPSILRIQQVVRGDSAAYFCASSLAGDICNEQFFGPGTRLTVL.

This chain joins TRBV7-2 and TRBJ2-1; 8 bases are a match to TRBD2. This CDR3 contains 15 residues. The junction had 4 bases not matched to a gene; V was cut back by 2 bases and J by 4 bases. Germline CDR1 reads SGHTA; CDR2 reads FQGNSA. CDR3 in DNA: TGTGCCAGCAGCTTAAGGGGACTAGATTACAATGAGCAGTTCTTC. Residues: CASSLRGLDYNEQFF.

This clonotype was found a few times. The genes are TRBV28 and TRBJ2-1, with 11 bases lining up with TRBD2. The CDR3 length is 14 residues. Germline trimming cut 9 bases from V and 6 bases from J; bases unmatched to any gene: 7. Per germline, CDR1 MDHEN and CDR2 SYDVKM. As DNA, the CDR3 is TGTGCCAGTAATAGCGGGAGGGCTGGCAATGAGCAGTTCTTC. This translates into CASNSGRAGNEQFF. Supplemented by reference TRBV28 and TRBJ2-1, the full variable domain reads DVKVTQSSRYLVKRTGEKVFLECVQDMDHENMFWYRQDPGLGLRLIYFSYDVKMKEKGDIPEGYSVSREKKERFSLILESASTNQTSMYLCASNSGRAGNEQFFGPGTRLTVL.

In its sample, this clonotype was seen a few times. The DNA of the CDR3 is TGTGCCAGCGGACAGGCCCCGCAAGAGACCCAGTACTTC. Encoded protein: CASGQAPQETQYF. This chain joins TRBV7-9 and TRBJ2-5; 7 positions agree with TRBD1. V trimming: 8 bases; J trimming: 2 bases; junction bases outside the gene matches: 5. The CDR3 has 13 amino acids. Per germline, CDR1 SEHNR and CDR2 FQNEAQ (reference sequence).

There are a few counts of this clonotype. CDR3 region: CASSPTGTSGFTDTQYF. The CDR3 coding sequence is TGTGCCAGCAGCCCAACCGGGACTAGCGGTTTCACAGATACGCAGTATTTT. This sequence joins TRBV9 and TRBJ2-3; 11 bases line up with TRBD2. The CDR3 is made up of 17 amino acids. The V gene's germline CDR1 is SGDLS and CDR2 YYNGEE. Trimming at V came to 4 bases and at J to 2 bases, leaving 9 bases not matched to a gene.

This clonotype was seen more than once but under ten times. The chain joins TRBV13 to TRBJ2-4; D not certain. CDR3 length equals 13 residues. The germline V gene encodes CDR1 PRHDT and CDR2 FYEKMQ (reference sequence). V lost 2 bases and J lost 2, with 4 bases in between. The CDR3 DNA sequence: TGTGCCAGCAGCTTATGGACCAAAAACATTCAGTACTTC. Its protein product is CASSLWTKNIQYF.

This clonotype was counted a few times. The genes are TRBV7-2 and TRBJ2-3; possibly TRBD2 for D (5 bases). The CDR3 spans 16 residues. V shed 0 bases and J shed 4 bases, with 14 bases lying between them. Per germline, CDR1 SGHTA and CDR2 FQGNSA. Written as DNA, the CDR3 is TGTGCCAGCAGCTTAGCGGTAGTAGCGAGCGCAGATACGCAGTATTTT. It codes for CASSLAVVASADTQYF.

The DNA for the CDR3 is TGTGCCAGCAGCTTAGACGGCACCCCGGGGCAGCCCCAGCATTTT. It codes for CASSLDGTPGQPQHF. The rearrangement joins TRBV7-2 to TRBJ1-5; D unclear. In germline, CDR1 is SGHTA, CDR2 FQGNSA. The CDR3 contains 15 residues. Trimming removed 1 base at V and 7 bases at J, with 14 bases between.

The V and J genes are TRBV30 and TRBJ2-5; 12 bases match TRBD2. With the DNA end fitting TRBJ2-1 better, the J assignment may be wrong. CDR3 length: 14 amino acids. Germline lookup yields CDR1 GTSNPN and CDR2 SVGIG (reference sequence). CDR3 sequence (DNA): TGTGCCTGGTCACCTAGCGGGAGGGCCAACGAGCAGTTCTTC. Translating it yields CAWSPSGRANEQFF.

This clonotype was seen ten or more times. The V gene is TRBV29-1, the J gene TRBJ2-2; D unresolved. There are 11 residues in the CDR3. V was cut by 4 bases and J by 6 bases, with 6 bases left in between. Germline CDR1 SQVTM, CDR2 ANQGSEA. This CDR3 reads CSVGKAGELFF. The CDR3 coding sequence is TGCAGCGTTGGAAAGGCCGGGGAGCTGTTTTTT.

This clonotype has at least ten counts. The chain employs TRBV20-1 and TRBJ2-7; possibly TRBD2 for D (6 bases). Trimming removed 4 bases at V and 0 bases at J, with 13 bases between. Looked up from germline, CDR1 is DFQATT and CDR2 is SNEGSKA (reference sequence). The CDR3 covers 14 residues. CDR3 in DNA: TGCAGTGCTACCCCCGCCGGGAGCTCCTACGAGCAGTACTTC. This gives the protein CSATPAGSSYEQYF.

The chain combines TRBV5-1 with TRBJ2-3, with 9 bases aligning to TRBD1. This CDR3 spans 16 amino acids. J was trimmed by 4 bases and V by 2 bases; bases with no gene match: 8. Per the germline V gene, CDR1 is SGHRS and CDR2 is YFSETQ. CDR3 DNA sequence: TGCGCCAGCAGCTTATCCGGGACAGGGTATTCAGATACGCAGTATTTT. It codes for CASSLSGTGYSDTQYF.

The CDR3 DNA sequence: TGTGCCAGCATTAAGCCGGGACAGGGACGGGACACCATATATTTT. The encoded protein is CASIKPGQGRDTIYF. V usage is TRBV6-1 and J usage is TRBJ1-3; 9 bases match TRBD1. The CDR3 is made up of 15 amino acids. J gave up 8 bases and V 7 bases, and 12 bases lay outside the gene matches. Germline V CDR1 and CDR2: MNHNS, SASEGT.

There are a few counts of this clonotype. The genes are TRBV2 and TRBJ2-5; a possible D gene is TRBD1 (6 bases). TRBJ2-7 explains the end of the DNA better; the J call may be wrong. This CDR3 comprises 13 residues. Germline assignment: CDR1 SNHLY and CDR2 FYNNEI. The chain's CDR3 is CASVLVDSYEQYF. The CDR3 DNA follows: TGTGCCAGCGTTCTTGTGGACAGCTACGAGCAGTACTTC.

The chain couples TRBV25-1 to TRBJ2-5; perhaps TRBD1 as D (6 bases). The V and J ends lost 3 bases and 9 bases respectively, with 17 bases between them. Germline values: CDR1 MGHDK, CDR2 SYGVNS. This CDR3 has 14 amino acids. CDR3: CASSDRTVQKAQYF. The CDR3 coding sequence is TGTGCCAGCAGTGACAGGACAGTTCAAAAGGCCCAGTACTTC.

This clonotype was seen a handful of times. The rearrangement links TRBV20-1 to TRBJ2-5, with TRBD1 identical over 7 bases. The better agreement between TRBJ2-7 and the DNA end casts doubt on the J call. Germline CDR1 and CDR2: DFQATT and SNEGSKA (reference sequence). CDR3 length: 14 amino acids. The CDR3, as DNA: TGCAGTGCGAACACCCCGGGACAGACCTACGAGCAGTACTTC. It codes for CSANTPGQTYEQYF.

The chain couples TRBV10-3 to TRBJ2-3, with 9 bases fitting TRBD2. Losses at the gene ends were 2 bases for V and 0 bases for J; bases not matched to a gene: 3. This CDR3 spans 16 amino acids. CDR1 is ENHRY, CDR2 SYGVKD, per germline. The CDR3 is CAISERLADSTDTQYF. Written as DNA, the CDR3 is TGTGCCATCAGTGAGCGACTAGCGGATAGCACAGATACGCAGTATTTT.

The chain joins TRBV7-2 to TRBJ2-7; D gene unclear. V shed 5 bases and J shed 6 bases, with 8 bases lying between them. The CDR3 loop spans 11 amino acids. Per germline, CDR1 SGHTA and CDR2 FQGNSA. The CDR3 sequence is CASSAPGEQYF. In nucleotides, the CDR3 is TGTGCCAGCAGCGCCCCGGGCGAGCAGTACTTC.

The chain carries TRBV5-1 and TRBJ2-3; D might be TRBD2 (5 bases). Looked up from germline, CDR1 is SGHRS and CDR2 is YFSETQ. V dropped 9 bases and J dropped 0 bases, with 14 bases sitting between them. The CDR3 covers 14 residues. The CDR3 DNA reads TGCGCCACCCAGAGGGCAGCAAGCACAGATACGCAGTATTTT. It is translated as CATQRAASTDTQYF.

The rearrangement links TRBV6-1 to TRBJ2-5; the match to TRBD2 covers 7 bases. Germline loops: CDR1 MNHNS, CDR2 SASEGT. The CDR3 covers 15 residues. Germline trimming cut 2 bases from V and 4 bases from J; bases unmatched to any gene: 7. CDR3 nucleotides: TGTGCCAGCAGTGAAAGTGGAGGGAGGGCAGAGACCCAGTACTTC. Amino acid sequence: CASSESGGRAETQYF.

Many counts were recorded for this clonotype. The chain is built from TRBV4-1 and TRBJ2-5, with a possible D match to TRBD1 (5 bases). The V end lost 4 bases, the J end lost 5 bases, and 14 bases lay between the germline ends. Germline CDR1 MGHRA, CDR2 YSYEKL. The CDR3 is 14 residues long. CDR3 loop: CASSLGHLEETQYF. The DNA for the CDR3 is TGCGCCAGCAGCCTCGGACACCTGGAGGAGACCCAGTACTTC.

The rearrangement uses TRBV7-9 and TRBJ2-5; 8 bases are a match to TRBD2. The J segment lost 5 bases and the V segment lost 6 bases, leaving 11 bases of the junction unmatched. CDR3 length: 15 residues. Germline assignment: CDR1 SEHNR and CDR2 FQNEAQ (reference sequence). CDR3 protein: CASRAPGLDTETQYF. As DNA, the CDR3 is TGTGCCAGCAGAGCCCCGGGACTAGATACGGAGACCCAGTACTTC. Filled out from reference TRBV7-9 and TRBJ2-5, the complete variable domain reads DTGVSQNPRHKITKRGQNVTFRCDPISEHNRLYWYRQTLGQGPEFLTYFQNEAQLEKSRLLSDRFSAERPKGSFSTLEIQRTEQGDSAMYLCASRAPGLDTETQYFGPGTRLLVL.